This TCR beta chain was captured by sequencing in a study of cytomegalovirus exposure and HLA in healthy donors. Findings and caveats of the study: The tendency of first-cohort TCR clusters to co-occur in the 110 or so validation repertoires emerged from a later analysis. As confirmed in vitro, a few CMV-associated chains were specific for CMV antigens. For cytomegalovirus status, the classifier reportedly gave diagnoses with high specificity and sensitivity. Some public TCRs appeared in many individuals, while most sequences were rare.

Repertoires were generated with immunoSEQ multiplex PCR, while TCRdb's copy carries only in-frame clones and drops some. The sample comprises over 250,000 clones, 75% to 90% of which are singletons, and 1% to 1.5% rests with the top ten. Notes on this clone: Its antigen remains unidentified.

The germline V gene encodes CDR1 SGHVS and CDR2 FNYEAQ. The CDR3 is 16 residues long. With V trimmed by 4 bases and J by 4 bases, 9 bases remained unmatched. Specimen: PBMCs. This chain uses TRBV7-6 with TRBJ2-2, with TRBD2 identical over 7 bases. The TCR was taken from a woman in her 30s in good health and CMV-seropositive. The chain's CDR3 is CASSSLGGTTTGELFF. The CDR3 DNA is TGTGCCAGCAGCTCCTTGGGGGGGACCACCACCGGGGAGCTGTTTTTT.